This passage covers 23 T cell receptor beta chains from one sample sequenced in a study of T cell responses to AZD1222 COVID-19 vaccine (dated by TCRdb to 2020 to 2023). The method behind the library was the immunoSEQ multiplex PCR assay. TCRdb took over this immuneACCESS table, retaining in-frame rearrangements with V and J assigned. Such tables are incomplete; in checked studies, under half of the missing clones stem from an unresolved V gene, and the remainder is unexplained. The sample data list under 95,000 clones, and about 87% of these were observed just once. The top ten constitute roughly 15% of the sample. This specimen's time point label, interpreted: baseline before first vaccination. The sample in question was peripheral blood, obtained on day 0 of AZD1222 vaccination. These receptors all come from an adult in good health.

This clone was recorded a few times. The rearrangement uses TRBV28 and TRBJ1-2; the match to TRBD1 covers 8 bases. The V and J ends lost 6 bases and 8 bases, in that order; junction bases with no gene match: 17. CDR1 MDHEN and CDR2 SYDVKM come from the germline V gene. This CDR3 comprises 16 residues. The CDR3 protein is CASRTPGQGGSRGYTF. Written as DNA, the CDR3 is TGTGCCAGCAGGACTCCCGGACAGGGAGGGTCTAGGGGCTACACCTTC.

This clone was seen a single time. The chain links TRBV2 to TRBJ1-5, with 7 bases matching TRBD1. This CDR3 region has 14 residues. Germline CDR1 reads SNHLY; CDR2 reads FYNNEI. Trimming cost V 3 bases and J 3 bases; bases outside gene matches: 2. DNA of the CDR3: TGTGCCAGCAGTGACAGGGGGGCCAATCAGCCCCAGCATTTT. It is translated as CASSDRGANQPQHF.

This sequence joins TRBV7-8 and TRBJ1-1, with D possibly TRBD1 on 5 matching bases. V shed 5 bases and J shed 2 bases, with 12 bases lying between them. CDR3 size: 14 residues. Germline CDR1 is SGHVS and CDR2 is FQNEAQ. The CDR3, as DNA: TGTGCCAGCAGCCTAAATCGGGACAACACTGAAGCTTTCTTT. Translation: CASSLNRDNTEAFF. The variable domain in full, with the rest retrieved from reference TRBV7-8 and TRBJ1-1, is GAGVSQSPRYKVAKRGQDVALRCDPISGHVSLFWYQQALGQGPEFLTYFQNEAQLDKSGLPSDRFFAERPEGSVSTLKIQRTQQEDSAVYLCASSLNRDNTEAFFGQGTRLTVV.

CDR3 coding DNA: TGCGCCAGCAGCTCTGGCGTCAGGGCAGGGGGTCTGAACACTGAAGCTTTCTTT. Protein product: CASSSGVRAGGLNTEAFF. The chain has TRBV5-1 and TRBJ1-1; 7 nucleotides match TRBD1. The CDR3 has 18 amino acids. CDR1 and CDR2 from the germline V gene are SGHRS and YFSETQ. V was clipped by 3 bases and J by 0 bases; unmatched bases: 14.

The chain is built from TRBV19 and TRBJ1-5; D remains ambiguous. Trimming shortened V by 7 bases and J by 0 bases, and 13 bases separated the two germline ends. Germline V gene data show CDR1 as LNHDA and CDR2 as SQIVND (reference sequence). CDR3 length: 15 amino acids. The CDR3 is CASNPVRNSNQPQHF. For the CDR3, the DNA is TGTGCCAGTAACCCAGTTCGGAATAGCAATCAGCCCCAGCATTTT.

This clone has a single count. The chain joins TRBV7-6 to TRBJ1-3, with D perhaps matching TRBD1 (6 bases). Between the trimmed V and J ends, which lost 5 bases and 4 bases, there was a span of 15 bases. From germline, CDR1 is SGHVS and CDR2 FNYEAQ. This CDR3 has 15 amino acids. CDR3 in amino acids: CASSPGDFIGNTIYF. The DNA of the CDR3 is TGTGCCAGCAGCCCAGGGGACTTCATCGGAAACACCATATATTTT.

The J gene is TRBJ1-2, the V gene TRBV9; D possibly corresponds to TRBD1 (6 bases). Trimming cost V 0 bases and J 4 bases, with 13 bases left between them. Germline lookup yields CDR1 SGDLS and CDR2 YYNGEE. CDR3 length: 15 residues. CDR3 nucleotides: TGTGCCAGCAGCGTAGCTACCGGGGGCCCCTATGGCTACACCTTC. The encoded protein is CASSVATGGPYGYTF.

The chain carries TRBV7-2 and TRBJ2-1; 9 bases line up with TRBD2. Germline V gene lookup returns CDR1 SGHTA and CDR2 FQGNSA. V was pared by 4 bases and J by 8 bases, with 6 bases of the junction left unmatched. The CDR3 is made up of 14 amino acids. CDR3: CASSSSGTVYEQFF. For the CDR3, the DNA is TGTGCCAGCAGCTCTAGCGGGACGGTGTATGAGCAGTTCTTC.

The sample holds one count of this clone. This chain connects TRBV3-1 (or the pseudogene TRBV3-2) to TRBJ1-2; D is perhaps TRBD1 (5 bases). Germline CDR1 reads LGHDT; CDR2 reads YNNKEL (reference sequence). V was cut by 1 base and J by 4 bases, with 13 bases left in between. The CDR3 extends over 15 amino acids. CDR3 sequence reads: CASSQAGGAFYGYTF. In DNA, the CDR3 is TGTGCCAGCAGCCAAGCGGGAGGGGCCTTCTATGGCTACACCTTC.

The chain recombines TRBV24-1 with TRBJ1-6, with a weak D call TRBD1 (6 bases). From germline, CDR1 is KGHDR and CDR2 SFDVKD. V shed 3 bases and J shed 9 bases, with 11 bases lying between them. The CDR3 length is 14 residues. The CDR3 sequence: CATSDGGPGSPLHF. CDR3 sequence (DNA): TGTGCCACCAGTGATGGGGGCCCCGGTTCACCCCTCCACTTT.

The CDR3 loop is CAISKVASSGTPSYNEQFF. DNA of the CDR3: TGTGCCATCAGTAAGGTGGCGTCTAGCGGAACTCCCTCCTACAATGAGCAGTTCTTC. The chain couples TRBV10-3 to TRBJ2-1; 7 bases align to TRBD2. Germline values: CDR1 ENHRY, CDR2 SYGVKD. Unmatched junction bases numbered 16, after V lost 5 bases and J lost 0 bases. CDR3 length equals 19 residues.

This clone was detected a few times. J is TRBJ1-5 and V is TRBV19; unclear D gene. The CDR3 loop spans 13 amino acids. Per the germline V gene, CDR1 is LNHDA and CDR2 is SQIVND (reference sequence). V dropped 1 base and J dropped 5 bases, with 6 bases sitting between them. CDR3 residues: CASSIALDQPQHF. The CDR3 DNA reads TGTGCCAGTAGTATAGCTCTCGATCAGCCCCAGCATTTT.

The chain is built from TRBV3-1 (or the pseudogene TRBV3-2) and TRBJ2-7; D remains ambiguous. V lost 0 bases, J lost 4 bases, and 4 bases lay in between. There are 12 residues in the CDR3. Looked up from germline, CDR1 is LGHDT and CDR2 is YNNKEL (reference sequence). CDR3 DNA: TGTGCCAGCAGCCAAGACGGTTACGAGCAGTACTTC. Protein sequence: CASSQDGYEQYF.

This chain connects TRBV19 to TRBJ1-5; tentatively, D is TRBD1 (6 bases). Trimming cost V 4 bases and J 7 bases, with 14 bases left between them. This CDR3 is built from 14 residues. The germline V gene encodes CDR1 LNHDA and CDR2 SQIVND (reference sequence). In DNA form, the CDR3 reads TGTGCCAGTAGTAGGCAGGGACAATCGCAGCCCCAGCATTTT. It codes for CASSRQGQSQPQHF. The complete variable domain, with remaining parts taken from reference TRBV19 and TRBJ1-5, reads DGGITQSPKYLFRKEGQNVTLSCEQNLNHDAMYWYRQDPGQGLRLIYYSQIVNDFQKGDIAEGYSVSREKKESFPLTVTSAQKNPTAFYLCASSRQGQSQPQHFGDGTRLSIL.

This clone was seen a single time. The chain has TRBV29-1 and TRBJ1-1; 7 nucleotides line up with TRBD1. Germline loops: CDR1 SQVTM, CDR2 ANQGSEA. The CDR3 totals 13 residues. After removal of 3 bases from V and 1 base from J, the junction contained 2 bases not matched to a gene. The CDR3 DNA reads as TGCAGCGTTGATACAGGGGAGAACACTGAAGCTTTCTTT. As protein: CSVDTGENTEAFF.

This sequence joins TRBV5-1 and TRBJ1-2, with TRBD1 as a possible D gene (5 bases). Trimming took 4 bases from V and 3 from J, leaving 16 bases between them. The CDR3 loop spans 15 amino acids. Per germline, CDR1 SGHRS and CDR2 YFSETQ. The CDR3 sequence is CASSPPWGRYYGYTF. The CDR3, as DNA: TGCGCCAGCAGCCCCCCCTGGGGCAGATACTATGGCTACACCTTC.

The rearrangement links TRBV5-4 to TRBJ2-2, with TRBD2 matching over 13 bases. The germline V gene has CDR1 SGHNT and CDR2 YYREEE (reference sequence). The CDR3 length is 18 residues. With V trimmed by 4 bases and J by 0 bases, 6 bases remained unmatched. CDR3 bases: TGTGCCAGCAGCCGGGGACTAGCGGGACCCGCGAACACCGGGGAGCTGTTTTTT. Translated: CASSRGLAGPANTGELFF. The full variable domain, rest sourced from reference TRBV5-4 and TRBJ2-2, is ETGVTQSPTHLIKTRGQQVTLRCSSQSGHNTVSWYQQALGQGPQFIFQYYREEENGRGNFPPRFSGLQFPNYSSELNVNALELDDSALYLCASSRGLAGPANTGELFFGEGSRLTVL.

The V and J genes are TRBV15 and TRBJ2-7; D ambiguous. The V gene's germline CDR1 is LNHNV and CDR2 YYDKDF (reference sequence). The CDR3 is 14 amino acids. The V gene lost 5 bases and the J gene lost 3 bases, with 14 bases spanning the gap. The CDR3 protein is CATSSRLTGYEQYF. The CDR3 DNA reads as TGTGCCACCAGCTCCCGACTCACTGGCTACGAGCAGTACTTC.

This chain connects TRBV3-1 (or the pseudogene TRBV3-2) to TRBJ2-7, with TRBD1 identical over 8 bases. The CDR3 has 15 residues. Trimming removed 4 bases from V and 3 bases from J; junction bases left unmatched: 8. The germline V gene encodes CDR1 LGHDT and CDR2 YNNKEL (reference sequence). For the CDR3, the DNA is TGTGCCAGCAGCCCCCGGAACAGGGGGGTCTACGAGCAGTACTTC. It is translated as CASSPRNRGVYEQYF.

The chain recombines TRBV19 with TRBJ1-5; possibly TRBD1 for D (5 bases). Germline CDR1 and CDR2: LNHDA and SQIVND (reference sequence). The CDR3 sequence is 15 residues long. The V and J ends lost 0 bases and 6 bases respectively, with 12 bases between them. The CDR3 DNA sequence: TGTGCCAGTAGTATAGATCGGGGCTCAGCTCAGCCCCAGCATTTT. Protein sequence: CASSIDRGSAQPQHF.

The V and J genes are TRBV15 and TRBJ1-5; the match to TRBD1 covers 7 bases. This CDR3 spans 15 amino acids. Germline CDR1 and CDR2: LNHNV and YYDKDF (reference sequence). J lost 8 bases, V lost 5 bases, and 12 bases had no gene match. The CDR3 loop reads CATSVSHRGREPQHF. The CDR3 coding sequence is TGTGCCACCAGCGTAAGTCACAGGGGAAGGGAGCCCCAGCATTTT.

The rearrangement links TRBV5-3 to TRBJ2-5, with 9 bases fitting TRBD1. TRBV5-3 is recorded as an ORF, its role being uncertain. CDR3 length: 16 amino acids. Germline trimming cut 4 bases from V and 2 bases from J; bases unmatched to any gene: 9. The CDR3 here is CARSDRDRVAQETQYF. CDR3 DNA sequence: TGTGCCAGAAGCGACCGGGACAGGGTTGCTCAAGAGACCCAGTACTTC.

The V call is TRBV4-2, the J call TRBJ2-1; 10 nucleotides line up with TRBD2. Germline CDR1 and CDR2: LGHNA and YNFKEQ. CDR3 length: 16 amino acids. V lost 6 bases, J lost 6 bases, and 11 bases stayed unmatched. The CDR3 spells CASRFYPSGSINEQFF. The CDR3 coding sequence is TGTGCCAGCAGATTCTATCCTAGCGGGAGTATCAATGAGCAGTTCTTC.